The 19 T cell receptor beta chains presented below share a single source sample, sequenced in a study of T-cell reconstitution after alpha-beta-depleted transplantation in children. A TCRbeta library incorporating unique molecular identifiers was prepared. TCRdb re-called the PCR reads through MiXCR, storing one row per CDR3 protein. Of about 140,000 distinct CDR3 sequences in the sample, around 8.5% were seen once. Sequenced here: PBMCs, mostly from graft donor cells, sampled 180 days after TCRalphabeta/CD19-depleted stem cell transplant. The receptors were sampled from a female patient aged 2-10 years who had a stem cell transplant for congenital amegakaryocytic thrombocytopenia, so the T cells may come from the graft donor.

This clonotype appeared many times. V and J are TRBV5-1 and TRBJ2-7; possibly TRBD1 for D (5 bases). The CDR3 has 15 amino acids. Germline V lookup: CDR1 SGHRS, CDR2 YFSETQ. V lost 0 bases and J 3 bases, leaving 13 bases between the germline ends. The CDR3 region is CASSLVAGMNYEQYF. The DNA of the CDR3 is TGCGCCAGCAGCTTGGTGGCAGGGATGAACTACGAGCAGTACTTC.

This clonotype occurred many times. The chain uses TRBV6-4 and TRBJ1-5; D call uncertain. The V end lost 4 bases, the J end lost 7 bases, and 11 bases lay between the germline ends. CDR3 length equals 13 residues. Looked up from germline, CDR1 is MRHNA and CDR2 is SNTAGT. The CDR3 DNA reads as TGTGCCAGCAGTGGGGGTCTGAAGCAGCCCCAGCATTTT. Translated: CASSGGLKQPQHF.

This clonotype was found many times. A read error may account for a junction end that differs from germline. This chain uses TRBV10-3 with TRBJ1-1, with 7 bases aligning to TRBD1. The CDR3 loop spans 13 amino acids. CDR1 is ENHRY and CDR2 is SYGVKD in the germline V gene. The CDR3 spells CAISEQGQRDLDF. For the CDR3, the DNA is TGTGCCATCAGTGAACAGGGACAGAGGGATTTAGACTTT.

The chain carries TRBV19 and TRBJ2-5; D not resolved. The CDR3 has 14 amino acids. V was trimmed by 3 bases and J by 5 bases, leaving 13 bases between them. Germline V lookup: CDR1 LNHDA, CDR2 SQIVND (reference sequence). CDR3 coding DNA: TGTGCCAGTAGTATGAAGGCCCAGTGGGAGACCCAGTACTTC. This encodes CASSMKAQWETQYF.

There are many counts of this clonotype. J is TRBJ2-1 and V is TRBV4-1, with 9 bases identical to TRBD2. Germline V gene lookup returns CDR1 MGHRA and CDR2 YSYEKL. The CDR3 covers 16 residues. Trimming at V came to 4 bases and at J to 6 bases, leaving 10 bases not matched to a gene. The CDR3 reads CASSRSPGLARNEQFF. In nucleotides, the CDR3 is TGCGCCAGCAGCCGATCACCGGGACTAGCTCGCAATGAGCAGTTCTTC.

The chain couples TRBV5-1 to TRBJ2-2; possibly TRBD2 for D (6 bases). Germline V gives CDR1 SGHRS, CDR2 YFSETQ. The CDR3 spans 17 residues. Trimming left V 4 bases short and J 6 bases short, with 22 bases between. The CDR3 sequence is CASSLSTSFPNPGELFF. The CDR3 region has the DNA TGCGCCAGCAGCCTCTCGACTAGTTTCCCCAACCCCGGGGAGCTGTTTTTT.

This clonotype was recorded many times. The chain is built from TRBV29-1 and TRBJ2-3, with D perhaps matching TRBD1 (7 bases). CDR1 and CDR2 from the germline V gene are SQVTM and ANQGSEA. V lost 2 bases to trimming and J lost 0 bases, with 12 bases between them. This CDR3 spans 15 amino acids. CDR3 amino acids: CSVEIRGTSTDTQYF. The CDR3 bases are TGCAGCGTTGAAATCAGGGGGACTAGCACAGATACGCAGTATTTT.

The J gene is TRBJ2-3, the V gene TRBV5-4, with a tentative D call TRBD2 (6 bases). Trimming stripped 5 bases from V and 8 bases from J, with 18 bases between. The CDR3 has 14 amino acids. Germline assignment: CDR1 SGHNT and CDR2 YYREEE (reference sequence). The CDR3 DNA sequence: TGTGCCAGCAGTACCGACCCCGGGAGCGGTACGCAGTATTTT. This encodes CASSTDPGSGTQYF.

This clonotype was found a few times. The V gene is TRBV7-7, the J gene TRBJ2-5; no clear D. CDR1 and CDR2 from the germline V gene are SSHAT and FNYEAQ (reference sequence). The length of the CDR3 is 13 residues. Trimming took off 2 bases at V and 5 bases at J, with 9 bases between the two ends. DNA of the CDR3: TGTGCCAGCAGCTTATTTTACCGGGAGACCCAGTACTTC. Its protein product is CASSLFYRETQYF.

This clonotype was recorded a few times. The rearrangement links TRBV20-1 to TRBJ1-5; D is unclear. The CDR3 extends over 15 amino acids. V was cut by 6 bases and J by 0 bases, with 15 bases left in between. The germline gives CDR1 DFQATT, CDR2 SNEGSKA (reference sequence). CDR3 sequence (DNA): TGCAGTGCCTTAGAGACGGCTTATAGCAATCAGCCCCAGCATTTT. The encoded protein is CSALETAYSNQPQHF.

The sample holds a few counts of this clonotype. The V gene is TRBV2, the J gene TRBJ2-3; D call uncertain. This CDR3 contains 15 residues. Germline loops: CDR1 SNHLY, CDR2 FYNNEI. Trimming cost V 5 bases and J 4 bases, with 16 bases left between them. CDR3 region: CASSPYRLWADTQYF. The CDR3 bases are TGTGCCAGCAGTCCTTACCGTCTGTGGGCAGATACGCAGTATTTT.

This clonotype was counted a few times. The chain has TRBV5-1 and TRBJ2-4, with D perhaps TRBD2 (6 bases). V lost 2 bases and J 9 bases, leaving 9 bases between the germline ends. Germline lookup yields CDR1 SGHRS and CDR2 YFSETQ. CDR3 size: 12 residues. CDR3 loop: CASSFSGGIQYF. The CDR3 DNA reads as TGCGCCAGCAGCTTTTCCGGGGGCATTCAGTACTTC.

This clonotype was seen at least ten times. The rearrangement links TRBV12-3 or TRBV12-4 to TRBJ2-1; D possibly corresponds to TRBD2 (6 bases). The CDR3 totals 15 residues. Trimming took off 1 base at V and 7 bases at J, with 14 bases between the two ends. CDR3 DNA sequence: TGTGCCAGCAGTTTAGTCCCGGGGGTTTGGAATGAGCAGTTCTTC. Translating gives CASSLVPGVWNEQFF.

This chain connects TRBV12-3 or TRBV12-4 to TRBJ1-3, with 9 bases identical to TRBD1. V was clipped by 5 bases and J by 2 bases; unmatched bases: 7. This CDR3 is built from 16 residues. The chain's CDR3 is CASSLTGGYAGNTIYF. CDR3 in DNA: TGTGCCAGCAGTCTAACAGGGGGCTACGCTGGAAACACCATATATTTT.

This clonotype has ten or more counts. This rearrangement joins TRBV20-1 to TRBJ2-7; TRBD2 is a possible D gene (5 bases). CDR1 and CDR2 from the germline V gene are DFQATT and SNEGSKA (reference sequence). The CDR3 extends over 14 amino acids. Trimming took 2 bases from V and 3 from J, leaving 14 bases between them. The CDR3: CSARPLKDFYEQYF. CDR3 sequence (DNA): TGCAGTGCTAGACCCCTGAAGGACTTCTACGAGCAGTACTTC.

This clonotype has more than one count but fewer than ten. The chain combines TRBV12-3 or TRBV12-4 with TRBJ2-2, with D uncertain. V lost 5 bases and J 4 bases, leaving 20 bases between the germline ends. CDR3 length: 17 amino acids. The CDR3 sequence: CASSPWELLVFTGELFF. The CDR3 DNA sequence: TGTGCCAGCAGTCCCTGGGAATTATTAGTGTTCACCGGGGAGCTGTTTTTT.

The sample holds many counts of this clonotype. CDR3 region: CASRLAGENEQFF. CDR3 DNA: TGTGCCAGCCGACTAGCGGGAGAGAATGAGCAGTTCTTC. The rearrangement joins TRBV3-1 to TRBJ2-1; 12 bases are shared with TRBD2. Trimming removed 8 bases from V and 7 bases from J; junction bases left unmatched: 3. The CDR3 contains 13 residues. CDR1 and CDR2 (germline): LGHDT, YNNKEL (reference sequence).

This clonotype was counted at least ten times. The chain couples TRBV5-1 to TRBJ1-5; tentative D call: TRBD1 (6 bases). CDR3 length: 15 amino acids. Germline assignment: CDR1 SGHRS and CDR2 YFSETQ. The V and J ends lost 0 bases and 11 bases respectively, with 18 bases between them. The CDR3 reads CASSLGDTARNAQHF. As DNA, the CDR3 is TGCGCCAGCAGCTTGGGGGACACGGCGAGAAACGCCCAGCATTTT.

This clonotype was picked up many times. The chain couples TRBV5-1 to TRBJ1-2, with no clear D. Germline V gene data show CDR1 as SGHRS and CDR2 as YFSETQ. The CDR3 length is 14 residues. V lost 2 bases and J 0 bases, leaving 8 bases between the germline ends. The DNA of the CDR3 is TGCGCCAGCAGCTTTGGGTCCTCTAACTATGGCTACACCTTC. It translates to CASSFGSSNYGYTF.